A selection of T cell receptor beta chains follows, all from one sample in a study of T cell repertoires in cytomegalovirus infection. A single record per CDR3 protein comes from TCRdb applying MiXCR to the reads. Of approximately 190,000 distinct CDR3 sequences in the sample, under 30% were seen once. The sequenced sample consisted of PBMCs. The receptors originated from a human donor in good health (CMV status not recorded). Some clones in this sample may be carry-over from other donors' samples. Each CDR3 is given with its conserved first and last residue. A D gene is named only where the DNA matches it firmly. Clone size is given for some rows only: seen once, a few or many times, or a class if the clone is expanded.

>TRBD2|NA|TRBJ2-3|TRBV20-1
TGCAGTGCTAGGCCGGGACTACCTACATACACAGATACGCAGTATTTT
CSARPGLPTYTDTQYF
>TRBD1|few|TRBJ2-5|TRBV6-1
TGTGCCAGCAGCTCTAGGACAGGAGTAAATCAAGAGACCCAGTACTTC
CASSSRTGVNQETQYF
>NA|NA|TRBJ1-1|TRBV6-6
TGTGCCAGCAGTTACGACAGCTCTGTCACTGAAGCTTTCTTT
CASSYDSSVTEAFF
>NA|few|TRBJ1-2|TRBV12-3/TRBV12-4
TGTGCCAGCAGTCCCCCCGAAAGCTATGGCTACACCTTC
CASSPPESYGYTF
>TRBD1|few|TRBJ1-5|TRBV7-2
TGTGCCAGCAGCTTACAGACAGGGCGCAATCAGCCCCAGCATTTT
CASSLQTGRNQPQHF
>NA|NA|TRBJ2-6|TRBV6-6
TGTGCCAGCATTACCGAGACAGTGCGCTCTGGAGCCAACGTCCTGACTTTC
CASITETVRSGANVLTF
>TRBD1|many|TRBJ1-2|TRBV7-8
TGTGCCAGCTCGGACAGGGCCACTTATGGCTACACCTTC
CASSDRATYGYTF
>TRBD1|NA|TRBJ1-5|TRBV20-1
TGCAGTGCTACGGGACAGTCAGGGGAGCCCCAGCATTTT
CSATGQSGEPQHF
>TRBD2|many|TRBJ2-1|TRBV7-2
TGTGCCAGCAGCTTTCCGGGGGGTCTGTACAATGAGCAGTTCTTC
CASSFPGGLYNEQFF
>TRBD1|few|TRBJ1-2|TRBV5-6
TGTGCCAGCAGCGGGGGACAGGGGGCCCTCGGCTCCTATGGCTACACCTTC
CASSGGQGALGSYGYTF
>NA|NA|TRBJ2-7|TRBV6-5
TGTGCCATCAGTTACTCGATCCAGTACGAGCAGTACTTC
CAISYSIQYEQYF
>TRBD2|NA|TRBJ2-7|TRBV14
TGTGCCAGCAGCCGCTCCCCCCCGGGAGGACTACCCTACGAGCAGTACTTC
CASSRSPPGGLPYEQYF
>NA|few|TRBJ2-1|TRBV20-1
TGCAGTGCACCAGGGGGCGGGGGAGGCGATGAGCAGTTCTTC
CSAPGGGGGDEQFF
>TRBD1|NA|TRBJ2-2|TRBV20-1
TGCAGTGCTCCCACGGGGACAGGGCACACCGGGGAGCTGTTTTTT
CSAPTGTGHTGELFF
>NA|NA|TRBJ2-6|TRBV7-3
TGTGCCAGCAGCCCCTCTTATGATCCCTCTGGGGCCAACGTCCTGACTTTC
CASSPSYDPSGANVLTF
>NA|NA|TRBJ2-7|TRBV10-3
TGTGCCATCAGTGAGTCGGGGGGAGAGATAGACGAGCAGTACTTC
CAISESGGEIDEQYF
>NA|NA|TRBJ1-1|TRBV28
TGTGCCAGCAGTTCCCCCAGGGGGAACACTGAAGCTTTCTTT
CASSSPRGNTEAFF
>NA|NA|TRBJ2-4|TRBV10-3
TGTGCCATCAGTGAGAGGGGAAACATTCAGTACTTC
CAISERGNIQYF
>NA|NA|TRBJ2-7|TRBV19
TGTGCCAGTGGGACTCCAGGGGAGGAAGGCGAGCAGTACTTC
CASGTPGEEGEQYF
>NA|few|TRBJ2-1|TRBV6-1
TGTGCCAGCAGTCCGCCAAGGCGGGGCCTCTCCTACAATGAGCAGTTCTTC
CASSPPRRGLSYNEQFF
>NA|many|TRBJ2-1|TRBV7-2
TGTGCCAGCAGCTTAACGGGGGACGAGCAGTTCTTC
CASSLTGDEQFF
>NA|few|TRBJ1-1|TRBV29-1
TGCAGCGCCCTACAATCCGGGTTCCATCGAGGGGCTTTCTTT
CSALQSGFHRGAFF
>TRBD2|NA|TRBJ2-7|TRBV12-3/TRBV12-4
TGTGCCAGCAGTCGACTAGCGGGGGGCACCTACGAGCAGTACTTC
CASSRLAGGTYEQYF
>NA|few|TRBJ2-1|TRBV4-3
TGCGCCAGCAGCCGGACTCATCTGTACAATGAGCAGTTCTTC
CASSRTHLYNEQFF
>NA|NA|TRBJ1-1|TRBV29-1
TGCAGCGTCCGATCCCTAGGCGGGAACACTGAAGCTTTCTTT
CSVRSLGGNTEAFF
>NA|NA|TRBJ2-7|TRBV19
TGTGCCAGTAACCGTGGGGTTTCCTACGAGCAGTACTTC
CASNRGVSYEQYF
>NA|NA|TRBJ1-2|TRBV7-6
TGTGACAGCAGCTTAGTAGCAGAGCCCCACTATGGCTACACCTTC
CDSSLVAEPHYGYTF
>TRBD2|NA|TRBJ2-7|TRBV29-1
TGCAGCGTTGAGTCCGGGACTAGGAGGTACGAGCAGTACTTC
CSVESGTRRYEQYF
>TRBD1|NA|TRBJ2-7|TRBV20-1
TGCAGTGCTAGACCCTTTGACAGGGACCCCTACGAGCAGTACTTC
CSARPFDRDPYEQYF
>NA|NA|TRBJ1-2|TRBV6-2/TRBV6-3
TGTGCCAGCAGTTACCAGACACCCTTCTATGGCTACACCTTC
CASSYQTPFYGYTF
>NA|many|TRBJ1-2|TRBV7-2
TGTGCCAGCAGCCCCGGTTTGAGCTACACCTTC
CASSPGLSYTF
>NA|once|TRBJ2-3|TRBV20-1
TGCAGTGCTAGCGTCGATCACACAGATACGCAGTATTTT
CSASVDHTDTQYF
>TRBD2|few|TRBJ2-3|TRBV2
TGTGCCAGCAGTACCCTAGCGGGGGGCACAGATACGCAGTATTTT
CASSTLAGGTDTQYF
>NA|many|TRBJ2-7|TRBV7-2
TGTGCCAGCAGTGTGACCGGTACCTACGAGCAGTACTTC
CASSVTGTYEQYF
>NA|few|TRBJ1-2|TRBV20-1
TGCAGTGCTGGACAGACAGTTAACTATGGCTACACCTTC
CSAGQTVNYGYTF
>NA|NA|TRBJ2-1|TRBV7-6
TGTGCCAGCAGCTTACTGACAGGAGGGGGGGATGAGCAGTTCTTC
CASSLLTGGGDEQFF
>TRBD2|few|TRBJ2-3|TRBV20-1
TGCAGTGCCGGAACTAGCGGGGGATCCACCGACACAGATACGCAGTATTTT
CSAGTSGGSTDTDTQYF
>TRBD1|NA|TRBJ2-2|TRBV9
TGTGCCAGCAGCGTCGGGACAGGGGGATCCGGGGAGCTGTTTTTT
CASSVGTGGSGELFF
>TRBD2|few|TRBJ2-7|TRBV7-9
TGTGCCAGCAGCCCGCGGGGGGATTCCTACGAGCAGTACTTC
CASSPRGDSYEQYF
>NA|NA|TRBJ1-1|TRBV20-1
TGCAGTGCTAGGGGTGACGGGGGGGGAGACACTGAAGCTTTCTTT
CSARGDGGGDTEAFF
>NA|few|TRBJ1-3|TRBV19
TGTGCCAGTACCGAGACTTACTCTGGAAACACCATATATTTT
CASTETYSGNTIYF
>NA|NA|TRBJ2-3|TRBV6-2/TRBV6-3
TGTGCCAGCAGTCCCCTTAAACAGGCCTTGGCAGATACGCAGTATTTT
CASSPLKQALADTQYF
>NA|many|TRBJ1-2|TRBV7-2
TGTGCCAGCAGCTTATGGGGGAACTATGGCTACACCTTC
CASSLWGNYGYTF
>NA|few|TRBJ1-1|TRBV7-9
TGTGCCAGCAGCTTAAATTCCGGGGAAAGTGAAGCTTTCTTT
CASSLNSGESEAFF
>NA|many|TRBJ1-1|TRBV7-2
TGTGCCAGCACCCTTGACCCACAGAACACTGAAGCTTTCTTT
CASTLDPQNTEAFF
>NA|few|TRBJ2-3|TRBV3-1
TGTGCCAGCAGAGACCCAAATCGGAATACGCAGTATTTT
CASRDPNRNTQYF
>TRBD2|NA|TRBJ2-1|TRBV6-2/TRBV6-3
TGTGCCAGCAGTTCCAGGGTAGTAGCGGGGGGGCCCAATGAGCAGTTCTTC
CASSSRVVAGGPNEQFF
>NA|NA|TRBJ1-1|TRBV10-3
TGTGCCATCAGTCCGGCCTCGAACAGTGAAGCTTTCTTT
CAISPASNSEAFF
>NA|few|TRBJ2-3|TRBV7-8
TGTGCCAGCAGCTCCCTCCGGACGGCCCTCAATCCAGATACGCAGTATTTT
CASSSLRTALNPDTQYF
>NA|NA|TRBJ1-1|TRBV20-1
TGCAGTGCTAGAGTCAGCCCAGGGGAAACTGAAGCTTTCTTT
CSARVSPGETEAFF
>NA|NA|TRBJ2-7|TRBV5-5
TGTGCCAGCAGCTCAACACTGACGGTTTACGGCGAGCAGTACTTC
CASSSTLTVYGEQYF
>NA|NA|TRBJ1-1|TRBV12-5
TGTGCTAGTGGTTTGGTCCCCTGGGGTAACACTGAAGCTTTCTTT
CASGLVPWGNTEAFF
>NA|few|TRBJ2-1|TRBV30
TGTGCCCTCTTACCGGCGGGGTATGCTTACAATGAGCAGTTCTTC
CALLPAGYAYNEQFF
>TRBD2|few|TRBJ2-5|TRBV7-3
TGTGCCAGCAGCAAATCCGGGACTAGCGGGGAGACCCAGTACTTC
CASSKSGTSGETQYF